This TCR beta chain stems from a study of T cell repertoires in cytomegalovirus infection. The wider study: Carrying CMV and the relevant HLA type showed in public TCR beta signatures. Broader study findings: The ex vivo response showed dominance by HLA-C-restricted CMV-specific TCR beta clonotypes.

TCRdb re-derived calls from the reads in MiXCR, one entry per CDR3 protein. Here the sample spans 120,000 to 150,000 distinct CDR3 sequences, about 6.5% being singletons. Details on this clonotype: No antigen is known for it.

The V gene's germline CDR1 is DFQATT and CDR2 SNEGSKA (reference sequence). Trimming removed 4 bases at V and 7 bases at J, with 9 bases between. The CDR3 totals 11 residues. The chain recombines TRBV20-1 with TRBJ2-3, with D unresolved. The TCR was taken from a human donor in good health (CMV status not recorded). Some clones in this sample may be carry-over from other donors' samples. Specimen: PBMCs. CDR3 loop: CSAKPSNTQYF. The CDR3 DNA sequence: TGCAGTGCTAAACCCTCGAATACGCAGTATTTT.